This TCR beta chain emerged from a study of T cells in localized non-small cell lung cancer (dated by TCRdb to about 2020). Regarding the research as a whole: T cell repertoires of 200 to 300 early-stage NSCLC patients were analyzed, with tumors being compared against uninvolved tumor-adjacent lungs. The cohort was made up of 236 treatment-naive NSCLC patients whose localized lung tumors had been resected. Of the NSCLC patients, around 130 were male and around 99 were female, and the mean age was approximately 69 years. The research as a whole found: Uninvolved tumor-adjacent lung showed the highest T cell clonality, higher than tumor, which suggests more focused antigenic responses in the uninvolved tumor-adjacent lung. Because multi-region tumor sequencing was not done, intratumor heterogeneity could not be ruled out. Longer overall survival was associated with higher blood T cell density, whereas shorter survival was associated with higher adjacent-lung clonality. A median of 57 of the top 100 tumor clones turned up in the paired uninvolved adjacent lung, and under 30 of those clones also ranked among the top 100 of that same adjacent lung. Because the study design was exploratory, TCR variables were selected using unadjusted p-values without false-discovery rate correction.

Regarding this clone: This clone's antigen is unknown. Base qualities were left out, and no much larger clone turns up one base away.

V lost 1 base and J lost 7 bases; the stretch between them is 22 bases long. CDR1 and CDR2, per the germline V gene, are MGHRA and YSYEKL. The CDR3 holds 18 amino acids from the cysteine to the phenylalanine. Only the CDR3 DNA is retained, 54 bases long and in frame from the first base. At diagnosis, tumor, uninvolved tumor-adjacent lung and peripheral blood were collected and then preserved as a mix of FFPE and fresh-frozen material. Blood samples were analyzed as peripheral blood mononuclear cells for TCR repertoire profiling. TCR beta CDR3 regions were sequenced from DNA using the immunoSEQ Assay. In the authors' own workflow: To compute T cell density, TCR beta template counts were normalized to usable DNA, which was estimated by amplifying housekeeping genes. Richness was estimated with the preseqR package, extrapolating to 400,000 templates for PBMC samples and 120,000 templates for tissue samples. Clonality was taken to be one minus Pielou's evenness. To identify tissue-enriched TCRs, differential abundance testing was run on productive amino-acid clonotypes with a minimum total count of 5 and an alpha of 0.1. The Jaccard Index and the Morisita Overlap Index were used to measure repertoire overlap between compartments. GLIPH grouped TCR beta CDR3s together with public tetramer-defined viral CDR3s, and a viral motif had to include at least three viral sequences and also show V-gene enrichment. TCRdb mirrors the immuneACCESS table, restricted to in-frame sequences. Some clones are absent from its copies; in checked studies, under half trace to an unresolved V gene, and the reason for the others is unknown. The DNA was the basis for D and trimming; V, J and clone size are from that table. This sample lists more than 30,000 clones; approximately 80% were detected once. Less than 45% of the sample rests with the top ten.

The chain is encoded by TRBV4-1 joined to TRBJ2-2, with the D call perhaps TRBD1 or TRBD2, as 5 bases match in each case. This specimen was peripheral blood, taken before any cancer treatment. This sequence was found in a male donor older than 55 with stage II squamous cell lung carcinoma. CDR3 sequence: CASSQAPVGPTQGGELFF. The DNA reads as follows: TGCGCCAGCAGCCAAGCCCCGGTGGGACCCACCCAGGGCGGGGAGCTGTTTTTT.